The next 13 T cell receptor beta chains were all read from a single sample in a study of breast tumors, draining lymph nodes, adjacent tissues. Axillary draining lymph nodes of breast cancer patients supplied the node samples. TCRdb called the multiplex PCR reads again in MiXCR, with one record for every CDR3 protein. The data hold about 230,000 distinct CDR3 sequences, with about 32% observed a single time. Sequenced sample: axillary lymph node tissue. These receptors all stem from a female donor with breast cancer. Some clones in this sample may be carry-over from other donors' samples.

This clonotype was counted at least ten times. This sequence joins TRBV6-2 or TRBV6-3 and TRBJ1-2; no definite D call. Trimming took 5 bases from V and 2 from J, leaving 12 bases between them. CDR3 length: 14 residues. CDR1 is MNHEY, CDR2 SVGEGT, per germline. Written as DNA, the CDR3 is TGTGCCAGCAGTAACCTACAGCTAAACTATGGCTACACCTTC. This sequence encodes CASSNLQLNYGYTF.

This clonotype came up many times. V gene TRBV6-1 combines with J gene TRBJ1-2; no reliable D call. The germline CDR1 and CDR2 sequences are MNHNS and SASEGT. Trimming stripped 6 bases from V and 4 bases from J, with 9 bases between. This CDR3 spans 12 amino acids. CDR3 in DNA: TGTGCCAGCAGAGTCGGACTCTATGGCTACACCTTC. Amino acids: CASRVGLYGYTF.

Comment on this clonotype: At one end the junction does not follow the germline gene, possibly because of a read error. The CDR3 spells CASSQVVGNGQFF. For the CDR3, the DNA is TGTGCCAGCAGCCAAGTCGTTGGCAATGGGCAGTTCTTC. The genes are TRBV14 and TRBJ2-1; D is undetermined. CDR3 size: 13 residues. Germline V CDR1 and CDR2: SGHDN, FVKESK. Full variable domain (missing parts from reference TRBV14 and TRBJ2-1): EAGVTQFPSHSVIEKGQTVTLRCDPISGHDNLYWYRRVMGKEIKFLLHFVKESKQDESGMPNNRFLAERTGGTYSTLKVQPAELEDSGVYFCASSQVVGNGQFFGPGTRLTVL.

At least ten counts were recorded for this clonotype. V is TRBV3-1 and J is TRBJ1-4; TRBD1 matches at 9 bases. This CDR3 is 14 amino acids long. CDR1 is LGHDT, CDR2 YNNKEL, per germline (reference sequence). The junction had 4 bases not matched to a gene; V was cut back by 5 bases and J by 6 bases. The CDR3 nucleotides are TGTGCCAGCAGCTCAGACAGGGGGTATGAAAAACTGTTTTTT. It encodes CASSSDRGYEKLFF.

V gene TRBV5-1 combines with J gene TRBJ1-2, with 7 bases fitting TRBD1. The V and J ends lost 4 bases and 4 bases, in that order; junction bases with no gene match: 10. The CDR3 totals 15 residues. Germline assignment: CDR1 SGHRS and CDR2 YFSETQ. The CDR3 DNA is TGCGCCAGCAGCCTCAGGGAGACAGGGCCCTATGGCTACACCTTC. It translates to CASSLRETGPYGYTF.

The gene calls are TRBV7-2 and TRBJ2-6, with D tentatively TRBD2 (6 bases). There are 15 residues in the CDR3. The germline V gene encodes CDR1 SGHTA and CDR2 FQGNSA. The V end lost 0 bases, the J end lost 7 bases, and 10 bases lay between the germline ends. The CDR3 region has the DNA TGTGCCAGCAGCTTAGCGATGGCGGGAGCCAACGTCCTGACTTTC. This encodes CASSLAMAGANVLTF. Together with reference TRBV7-2 and TRBJ2-6, the CDR3 gives the full variable domain: GAGVSQSPSNKVTEKGKDVELRCDPISGHTALYWYRQSLGQGLEFLIYFQGNSAPDKSGLPSDRFSAERTGGSVSTLTIQRTQQEDSAVYLCASSLAMAGANVLTFGAGSRLTVL.

Many counts were recorded for this clonotype. The chain couples TRBV7-8 to TRBJ2-3; D is undetermined. The CDR3 has 14 amino acids. Trimming stripped 5 bases from V and 5 bases from J, with 14 bases between. Germline lookup yields CDR1 SGHVS and CDR2 FQNEAQ. CDR3 coding DNA: TGTGCCAGCAGCCCCTTAATCCGAGGAGATACGCAGTATTTT. Translated: CASSPLIRGDTQYF.

This clonotype was found many times. The chain uses TRBV20-1 and TRBJ2-5, with 12 bases aligning to TRBD1. Trimming took 3 bases from V and 5 from J; bases not matched to a gene: 7. The CDR3 length is 15 residues. CDR1 and CDR2 from the germline V gene are DFQATT and SNEGSKA (reference sequence). CDR3 sequence reads: CSARGDRGQWETQYF. CDR3 DNA: TGCAGTGCTAGGGGGGACAGGGGGCAATGGGAGACCCAGTACTTC.

This chain connects TRBV28 to TRBJ2-3, with no clear D. V was cut by 10 bases and J by 2 bases, with 13 bases left in between. Germline values: CDR1 MDHEN, CDR2 SYDVKM. The CDR3 contains 13 residues. In DNA, the CDR3 is TGTGCCACCGGAAAATATAACACAGATACGCAGTATTTT. This sequence encodes CATGKYNTDTQYF.

In its sample, this clonotype was seen many times. The chain uses TRBV7-7 and TRBJ1-5; D is unclear. CDR1 and CDR2 (germline): SSHAT, FNYEAQ (reference sequence). V lost 2 bases and J lost 6, with 5 bases in between. The CDR3 length is 12 residues. This CDR3 reads CASSLRGQPQHF. The CDR3 nucleotides read TGTGCCAGCAGCTTACGAGGTCAGCCCCAGCATTTT.

This clonotype appeared once. CDR3 DNA: TGTGCCTGGAGCAAGAACTATGGCTACACCTTC. Translating it yields CAWSKNYGYTF. The gene calls are TRBV30 and TRBJ1-2; no clear D. V dropped 3 bases and J dropped 2 bases, with 4 bases sitting between them. The CDR3 sequence is 11 residues long. Germline CDR1 and CDR2: GTSNPN and SVGIG (reference sequence).

A note on this clonotype: A single base separates this from a much larger clone, so it may be a read error. The rearrangement links TRBV9 to TRBJ2-6, with 7 bases matching TRBD2. Germline-derived CDR1 and CDR2 are SGDLS and YYNGEE. The CDR3 runs 15 residues. The CDR3 spells CASSPTSSGANVPTF. The CDR3 nucleotides read TGTGCCAGCAGCCCGACTAGCTCTGGGGCCAACGTCCCGACTTTC.

The chain is built from TRBV6-5 and TRBJ1-6; D might be TRBD1 (5 bases). Germline values: CDR1 MNHEY, CDR2 SVGAGI. Trimming took off 1 base at V and 7 bases at J, with 11 bases between the two ends. The CDR3 has 15 amino acids. The CDR3 spells CASSYYGAGNSPLHF. In DNA form, the CDR3 reads TGTGCCAGCAGTTACTACGGGGCAGGGAATTCACCCCTCCACTTT.